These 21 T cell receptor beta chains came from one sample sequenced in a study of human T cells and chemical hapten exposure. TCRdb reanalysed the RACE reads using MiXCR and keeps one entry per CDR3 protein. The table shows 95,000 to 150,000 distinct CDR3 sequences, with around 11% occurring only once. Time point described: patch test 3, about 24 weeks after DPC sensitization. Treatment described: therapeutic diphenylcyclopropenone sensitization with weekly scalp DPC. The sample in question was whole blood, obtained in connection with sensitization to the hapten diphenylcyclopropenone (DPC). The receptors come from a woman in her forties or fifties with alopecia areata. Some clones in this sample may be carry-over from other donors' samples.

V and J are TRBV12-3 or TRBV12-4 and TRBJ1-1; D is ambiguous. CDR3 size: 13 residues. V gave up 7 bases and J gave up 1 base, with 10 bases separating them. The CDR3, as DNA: TGTGCCAGCACCCCCCACAAGAACACTGAAGCTTTCTTT. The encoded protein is CASTPHKNTEAFF.

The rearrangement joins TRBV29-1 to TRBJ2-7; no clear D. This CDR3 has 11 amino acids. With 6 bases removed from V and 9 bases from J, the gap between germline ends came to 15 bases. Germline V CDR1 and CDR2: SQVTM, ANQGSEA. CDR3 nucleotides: TGCAGCGTACGACTGAGTACGGGGCAGTACTTC. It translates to CSVRLSTGQYF.

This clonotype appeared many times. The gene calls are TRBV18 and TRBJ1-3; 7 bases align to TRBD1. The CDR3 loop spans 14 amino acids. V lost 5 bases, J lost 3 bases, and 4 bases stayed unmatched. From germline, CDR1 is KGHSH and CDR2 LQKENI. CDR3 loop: CASSNRGDGNTIYF. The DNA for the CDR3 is TGTGCCAGCTCAAACAGGGGAGATGGAAACACCATATATTTT. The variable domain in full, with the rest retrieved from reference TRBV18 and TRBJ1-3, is NAGVMQNPRHLVRRRGQEARLRCSPMKGHSHVYWYRQLPEEGLKFMVYLQKENIIDESGMPKERFSAEFPKEGPSILRIQQVVRGDSAAYFCASSNRGDGNTIYFGEGSWLTVV.

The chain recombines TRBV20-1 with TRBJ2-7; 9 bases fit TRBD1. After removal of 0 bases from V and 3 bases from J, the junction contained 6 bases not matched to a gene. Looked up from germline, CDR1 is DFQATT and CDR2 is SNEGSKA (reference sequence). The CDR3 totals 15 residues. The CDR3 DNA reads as TGCAGTGCTAGAGATGTTACAGGGGGCAGCTACGAGCAGTACTTC. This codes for CSARDVTGGSYEQYF.

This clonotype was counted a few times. DNA of the CDR3: TGTGCCAGCTCACCACGACAGGGGGGGCCTTTGGACACTGAAGCTTTCTTT. This encodes CASSPRQGGPLDTEAFF. The chain has TRBV18 and TRBJ1-1, with 9 bases identical to TRBD1. Germline CDR1 reads KGHSH; CDR2 reads LQKENI. The V segment lost 1 base and the J segment 3 bases; nucleotides outside the gene matches: 9. CDR3 length: 17 amino acids.

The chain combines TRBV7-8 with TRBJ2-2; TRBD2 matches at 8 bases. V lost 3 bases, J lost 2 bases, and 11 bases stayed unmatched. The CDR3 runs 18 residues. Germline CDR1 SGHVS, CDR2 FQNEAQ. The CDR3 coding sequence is TGTGCCAGCAGCTTTCCGGGAGGGCCCGACGTAAACACCGGGGAGCTGTTTTTT. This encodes CASSFPGGPDVNTGELFF. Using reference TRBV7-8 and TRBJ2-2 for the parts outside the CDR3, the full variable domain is GAGVSQSPRYKVAKRGQDVALRCDPISGHVSLFWYQQALGQGPEFLTYFQNEAQLDKSGLPSDRFFAERPEGSVSTLKIQRTQQEDSAVYLCASSFPGGPDVNTGELFFGEGSRLTVL.

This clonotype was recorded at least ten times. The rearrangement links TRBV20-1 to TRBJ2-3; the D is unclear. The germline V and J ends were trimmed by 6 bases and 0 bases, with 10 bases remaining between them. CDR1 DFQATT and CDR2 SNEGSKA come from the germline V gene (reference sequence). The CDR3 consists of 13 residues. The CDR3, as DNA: TGCAGTGCAAGGGTATCAAGCACAGATACGCAGTATTTT. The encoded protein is CSARVSSTDTQYF.

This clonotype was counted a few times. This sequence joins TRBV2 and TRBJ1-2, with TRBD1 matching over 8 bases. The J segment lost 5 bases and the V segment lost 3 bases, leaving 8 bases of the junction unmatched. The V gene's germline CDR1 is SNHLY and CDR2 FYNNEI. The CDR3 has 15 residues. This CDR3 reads CASSDVQGANYGYTF. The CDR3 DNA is TGTGCCAGCAGTGATGTGCAGGGGGCGAATTATGGCTACACCTTC.

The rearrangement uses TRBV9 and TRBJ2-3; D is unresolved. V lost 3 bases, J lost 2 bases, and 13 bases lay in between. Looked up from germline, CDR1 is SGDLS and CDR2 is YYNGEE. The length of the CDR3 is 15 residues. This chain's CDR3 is CASSARWVPTDTQYF. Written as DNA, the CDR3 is TGTGCCAGCAGCGCGAGGTGGGTCCCCACAGATACGCAGTATTTT.

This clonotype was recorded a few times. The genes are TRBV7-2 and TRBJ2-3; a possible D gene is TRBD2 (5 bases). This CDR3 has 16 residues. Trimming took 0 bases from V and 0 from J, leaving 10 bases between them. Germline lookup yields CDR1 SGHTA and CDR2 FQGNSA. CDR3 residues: CASSLARRASTDTQYF. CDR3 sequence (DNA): TGTGCCAGCAGCTTAGCGCGGCGGGCCAGCACAGATACGCAGTATTTT.

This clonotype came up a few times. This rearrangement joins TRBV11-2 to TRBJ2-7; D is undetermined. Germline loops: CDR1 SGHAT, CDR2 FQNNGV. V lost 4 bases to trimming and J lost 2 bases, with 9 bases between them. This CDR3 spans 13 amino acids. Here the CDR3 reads CASSWAQTYEQYF. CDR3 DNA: TGTGCCAGCAGCTGGGCGCAGACCTACGAGCAGTACTTC.

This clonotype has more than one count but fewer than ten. The CDR3 region has the DNA TGTGCCAGCAGGGCGAGGGACTGCTCCTATGGCTACACCTTC. Its protein product is CASRARDCSYGYTF. The chain has TRBV5-6 and TRBJ1-2; maybe TRBD1 (5 bases). From germline, CDR1 is SGHDT and CDR2 YYEEEE. V lost 5 bases, J lost 4 bases, and 15 bases lay in between. The length of the CDR3 is 14 residues.

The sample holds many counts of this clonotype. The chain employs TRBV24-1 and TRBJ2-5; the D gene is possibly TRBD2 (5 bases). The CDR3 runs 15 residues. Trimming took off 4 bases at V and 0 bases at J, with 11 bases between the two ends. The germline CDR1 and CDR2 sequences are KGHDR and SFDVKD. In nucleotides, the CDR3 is TGTGCCACCAGTGACCCGACGGACTACCAAGAGACCCAGTACTTC. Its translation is CATSDPTDYQETQYF.

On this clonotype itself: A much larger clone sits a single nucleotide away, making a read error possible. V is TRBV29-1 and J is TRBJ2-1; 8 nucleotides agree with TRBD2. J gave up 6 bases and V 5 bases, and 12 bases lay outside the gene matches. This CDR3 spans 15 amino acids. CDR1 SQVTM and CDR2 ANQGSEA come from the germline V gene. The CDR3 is CSVRGGRITCNEQFF. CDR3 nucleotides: TGCAGCGTTCGAGGCGGGAGGATTACGTGCAATGAGCAGTTCTTC.

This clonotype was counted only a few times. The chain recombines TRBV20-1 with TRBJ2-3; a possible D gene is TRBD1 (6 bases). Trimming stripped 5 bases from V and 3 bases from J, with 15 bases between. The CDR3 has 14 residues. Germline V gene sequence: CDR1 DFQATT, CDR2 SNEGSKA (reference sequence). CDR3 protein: CSALDWTETDTQYF. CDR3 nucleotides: TGCAGTGCTCTGGACTGGACAGAAACAGATACGCAGTATTTT.

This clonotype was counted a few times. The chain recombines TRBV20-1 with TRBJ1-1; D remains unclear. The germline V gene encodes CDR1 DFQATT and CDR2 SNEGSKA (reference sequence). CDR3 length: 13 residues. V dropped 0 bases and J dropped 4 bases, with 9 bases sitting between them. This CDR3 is CSARDYSVTEAFF. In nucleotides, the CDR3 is TGCAGTGCTAGAGATTATTCGGTCACTGAAGCTTTCTTT.

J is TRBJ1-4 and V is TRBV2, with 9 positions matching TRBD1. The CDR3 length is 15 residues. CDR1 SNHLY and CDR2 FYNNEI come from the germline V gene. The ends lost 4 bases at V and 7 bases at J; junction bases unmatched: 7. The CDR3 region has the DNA TGTGCCAGCAGTGCAATGGGGACAGGGACTGAAAAACTGTTTTTT. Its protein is CASSAMGTGTEKLFF.

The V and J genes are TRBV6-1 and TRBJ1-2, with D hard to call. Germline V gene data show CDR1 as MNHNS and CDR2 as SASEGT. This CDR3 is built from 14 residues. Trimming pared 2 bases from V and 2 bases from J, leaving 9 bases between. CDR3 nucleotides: TGTGCCAGCAGTGAACTGGGAGGGAACTATGGCTACACCTTC. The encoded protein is CASSELGGNYGYTF.

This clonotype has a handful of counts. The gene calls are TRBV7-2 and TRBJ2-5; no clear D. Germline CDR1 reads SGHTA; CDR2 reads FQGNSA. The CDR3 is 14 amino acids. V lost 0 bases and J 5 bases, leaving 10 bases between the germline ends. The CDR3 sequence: CASSLARQVETQYF. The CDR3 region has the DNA TGTGCCAGCAGCTTAGCGAGGCAGGTGGAGACCCAGTACTTC.

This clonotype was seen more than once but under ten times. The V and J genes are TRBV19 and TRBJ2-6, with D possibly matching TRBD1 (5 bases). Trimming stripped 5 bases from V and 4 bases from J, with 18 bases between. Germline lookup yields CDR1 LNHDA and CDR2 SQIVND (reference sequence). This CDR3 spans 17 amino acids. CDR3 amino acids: CASSAPPQGSGANVLTF. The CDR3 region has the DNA TGTGCCAGTAGTGCGCCACCCCAGGGATCAGGGGCCAACGTCCTGACTTTC. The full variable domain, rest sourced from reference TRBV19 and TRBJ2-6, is DGGITQSPKYLFRKEGQNVTLSCEQNLNHDAMYWYRQDPGQGLRLIYYSQIVNDFQKGDIAEGYSVSREKKESFPLTVTSAQKNPTAFYLCASSAPPQGSGANVLTFGAGSRLTVL.

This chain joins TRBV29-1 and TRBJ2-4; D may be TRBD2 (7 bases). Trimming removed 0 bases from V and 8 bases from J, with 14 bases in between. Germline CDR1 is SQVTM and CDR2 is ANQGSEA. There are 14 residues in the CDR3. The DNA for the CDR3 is TGCAGCGTTGAAGATGGGAGGGGGGGCGACATTCAGTACTTC. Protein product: CSVEDGRGGDIQYF.